This is a list of T cell receptor beta chains from one sample in a study of cytomegalovirus exposure and HLA in healthy donors. Measured with immunoSEQ multiplex PCR; TCRdb has only the in-frame clones, and not every one. This sample has 150,000 to 200,000 clones; around two thirds occur once, and the top ten carry roughly 1.4%. Sequenced input: PBMCs. The receptors derive from a man in his fifties or sixties in good health and CMV-seronegative. The CDR3 runs from the conserved cysteine through the conserved F or W. Each record gives: D gene, J gene, V gene, clone size, CDR3 protein, CDR3 DNA. The D gene is left open where the match is weak. Size tells how often a clone was seen (once, few, many) or the class of an expanded clone, and some rows leave it out.

>TRBD1|TRBJ2-7|TRBV7-2|-
CASSPSSGGAYEQYF
TGTGCCAGCAGCCCATCGTCAGGGGGCGCCTACGAGCAGTACTTC
>-|TRBJ1-3|TRBV5-4|-
CASSLETGFISGNTIYF
TGTGCCAGCAGCTTGGAGACAGGTTTTATCTCTGGAAACACCATATATTTT
>TRBD2|TRBJ2-3|TRBV7-3|-
CASSLTPTAGGTDTQYF
TGTGCCAGCAGCTTAACCCCAACAGCGGGGGGCACAGATACGCAGTATTTT
>-|TRBJ2-1|TRBV7-9|-
CASSLAGWDIYNEQFF
TGTGCCAGCAGCTTAGCGGGATGGGACATCTACAATGAGCAGTTCTTC
>TRBD1|TRBJ1-2|TRBV4-1|-
CASSPGQIVRGYTF
TGCGCCAGCAGCCCGGGACAGATCGTACGTGGCTACACCTTC
>-|TRBJ1-2|TRBV28|few
CASSPWTTGVYGYTF
TGTGCCAGCAGTCCTTGGACGACAGGAGTATATGGCTACACCTTC
>-|TRBJ1-6|TRBV20-1|-
CSARQNSPLHF
TGCAGTGCCAGACAGAATTCACCCCTCCACTTT
>-|TRBJ1-1|TRBV11-2|-
CASSPRDTEAFF
TGTGCCAGCAGCCCTCGTGACACTGAAGCTTTCTTT
>-|TRBJ1-1|TRBV7-9|-
CASSLGRGVSEAFF
TGTGCCAGCAGCTTAGGCCGGGGAGTAAGTGAAGCTTTCTTT
>-|TRBJ2-3|TRBV10-3|-
CAISESAPGFPSTDTQYF
TGTGCCATCAGTGAGTCTGCCCCAGGGTTCCCCAGCACAGATACGCAGTATTTT
>-|TRBJ2-1|TRBV5-4|few
CASSVLPHSYNEQFF
TGTGCCAGCAGCGTTCTACCCCACTCCTACAATGAGCAGTTCTTC
>TRBD1|TRBJ1-4|TRBV18|once
CASSPLSEGAGEKLFF
TGTGCCAGCTCACCACTCAGTGAGGGGGCGGGAGAAAAACTGTTTTTT
>-|TRBJ1-1|TRBV4-1|few
CASSQTGRGNTEAFF
TGCGCCAGCAGCCAAACGGGGCGGGGGAACACTGAAGCTTTCTTT
>TRBD1|TRBJ1-1|TRBV7-9|-
CASGEDREAGHRAFF
TGTGCCAGCGGGGAGGACAGGGAAGCGGGGCATCGCGCTTTCTTT
>TRBD1|TRBJ1-1|TRBV6-6|-
CATRGGSITEAFF
TGTGCCACCAGGGGGGGGTCTATCACTGAAGCTTTCTTT
>-|TRBJ2-7|TRBV28|-
CASSLPVPYEQYF
TGTGCCAGCAGTTTACCAGTACCCTACGAGCAGTACTTC
>-|TRBJ1-2|TRBV28|few
CASSLPNFNVNYGYTF
TGTGCCAGCAGTCTCCCAAACTTCAATGTTAACTATGGCTACACCTTC
>-|TRBJ1-1|TRBV7-2|few
CASSPVGGRLTEAFF
TGTGCCAGCAGCCCCGTGGGAGGGCGGTTAACTGAAGCTTTCTTT
>-|TRBJ1-6|TRBV10-3|-
CAISESGGGNSPLHF
TGTGCCATCAGTGAGTCCGGGGGGGGTAATTCACCCCTCCACTTT
>TRBD1|TRBJ1-2|TRBV5-1|-
CASSFTGGSGYTF
TGCGCCAGCAGCTTTACAGGGGGCTCTGGCTACACCTTC
>-|TRBJ1-1|TRBV28|-
CASSLTGTGLAEAFF
TGTGCCAGCAGTTTAACAGGGACCGGACTGGCTGAAGCTTTCTTT
>-|TRBJ1-2|TRBV27|-
CASSFRGGYGYTF
TGTGCCAGCAGTTTCAGAGGGGGCTATGGCTACACCTTC
>TRBD2|TRBJ2-7|TRBV4-3|few
CASSQDRLAGHTYEQYF
TGCGCCAGCAGCCAAGACCGACTAGCGGGCCATACCTACGAGCAGTACTTC
>-|TRBJ1-2|TRBV2|few
CASSAVWLGYGYTF
TGTGCCAGCAGCGCGGTTTGGCTGGGCTATGGCTACACCTTC
>TRBD1|TRBJ1-4|TRBV5-1|few
CASSLEFGTGLRQLFF
TGCGCCAGCAGCTTGGAGTTTGGGACAGGACTCCGGCAACTGTTTTTT
>TRBD1|TRBJ1-2|TRBV5-1|-
CASSVTLQGYGYTF
TGCGCCAGCAGCGTGACTTTACAGGGGTATGGCTACACCTTC
>TRBD1|TRBJ1-1|TRBV19|-
CASSRLGQGGTEAFF
TGTGCCAGTAGCCGCCTGGGACAGGGCGGCACTGAAGCTTTCTTT
>-|TRBJ2-7|TRBV6-5|few
CASSPTRVSLNEQYF
TGTGCCAGCAGTCCCACCCGGGTCTCCCTAAACGAGCAGTACTTC
>-|TRBJ1-1|TRBV29-1|-
CSVEAGRNTEAFF
TGCAGCGTTGAAGCAGGTAGGAACACTGAAGCTTTCTTT
>TRBD1|TRBJ1-5|TRBV5-6|-
CASSSTGGDQPQHF
TGTGCCAGCAGCTCTACAGGGGGGGATCAGCCCCAGCATTTT
>-|TRBJ2-6|TRBV7-2|-
CASTPTGVSGANVLTF
TGTGCCAGCACCCCAACAGGCGTCTCTGGGGCCAACGTCCTGACTTTC
>TRBD1|TRBJ1-1|TRBV28|few
CASILMTGGRMNTEAFF
TGTGCCAGCATTCTAATGACAGGGGGCCGGATGAACACTGAAGCTTTCTTT
>TRBD1|TRBJ1-5|TRBV18|-
CASSATGTGGNQPQHF
TGTGCCAGCTCAGCGACAGGGACCGGAGGCAATCAGCCCCAGCATTTT
>-|TRBJ1-2|TRBV11-2|-
CASSPVTSSPGYTF
TGTGCCAGCAGCCCCGTTACCTCAAGCCCCGGCTACACCTTC
>TRBD1|TRBJ2-2|TRBV4-1|-
CASSEPDRGTGELFF
TGCGCCAGCAGTGAACCCGACAGGGGGACCGGGGAGCTGTTTTTT
>TRBD1|TRBJ1-2|TRBV27|-
CASSRDRGQANYGYTF
TGTGCCAGCAGTCGGGACAGGGGGCAGGCTAACTATGGCTACACCTTC
>TRBD1|TRBJ2-3|TRBV5-6|-
CASSLGTGITDTQYF
TGTGCCAGCAGCTTGGGGACAGGGATCACAGATACGCAGTATTTT
>-|TRBJ1-1|TRBV6-6|-
CASSYGGQAFGEAFF
TGTGCCAGCAGTTACGGTGGGCAGGCTTTTGGTGAAGCTTTCTTT
>-|TRBJ2-7|TRBV11-2|-
CASSLGLGQRMKNEQYF
TGTGCCAGCAGCTTAGGCCTCGGACAGCGGATGAAGAACGAGCAGTACTTC
>-|TRBJ2-2|TRBV19|-
CASSHQGGGEGRAGELFF
TGTGCCAGTAGCCACCAAGGGGGAGGAGAAGGGAGGGCCGGGGAGCTGTTTTTT
>TRBD1|TRBJ1-1|TRBV19|few
CASSTSDRGNTEAFF
TGTGCCAGTAGTACTTCGGACAGGGGGAACACTGAAGCTTTCTTT
>TRBD1|TRBJ2-5|TRBV6-5|-
CASRIQGARETQYF
TGTGCCAGCAGAATACAGGGGGCGCGGGAGACCCAGTACTTC
>-|TRBJ2-7|TRBV6-5|few
CASSTEGGRNEQYF
TGTGCCAGCAGCACCGAGGGGGGGCGGAACGAGCAGTACTTC
>TRBD1|TRBJ1-1|TRBV9|once
CASSVAPRTGNTEAFF
TGTGCCAGCAGCGTAGCCCCGAGGACAGGGAACACTGAAGCTTTCTTT
>-|TRBJ1-5|TRBV7-9|once
CASSSSVGGFNQPQHF
TGTGCCAGCAGCTCTTCGGTCGGAGGATTCAATCAGCCCCAGCATTTT
>-|TRBJ1-2|TRBV7-8|-
CASSLLRDYGYTF
TGTGCCAGCAGCCTCTTGAGGGACTATGGCTACACCTTC
>TRBD2|TRBJ2-2|TRBV9|few
CASSPSGLAYTGELFF
TGTGCCAGCAGCCCCTCGGGACTAGCCTACACCGGGGAGCTGTTTTTT
>-|TRBJ2-7|TRBV29-1|-
CSVNSRDNLYEQYF
TGCAGCGTTAATAGTCGGGACAACCTCTACGAGCAGTACTTC
>-|TRBJ2-5|TRBV11-1|-
CASSSRGETQYF
TGTGCCAGCAGCTCCCGAGGGGAGACCCAGTACTTC
>TRBD1|TRBJ2-3|TRBV5-1|-
CASRSETGGEGADTQYF
TGCGCCAGCAGATCCGAAACAGGGGGCGAAGGTGCAGATACGCAGTATTTT
>-|TRBJ2-7|TRBV20-1|-
CSDSSSYEQYF
TGCAGTGACAGTTCCTCCTACGAGCAGTACTTC
>-|TRBJ1-2|TRBV2|-
CASSEGGGPNYGYTF
TGTGCCAGCAGTGAAGGGGGAGGTCCAAACTATGGCTACACCTTC
>TRBD1|TRBJ1-1|TRBV28|few
CASAGGGLNTEAFF
TGTGCCAGCGCAGGGGGCGGTCTGAACACTGAAGCTTTCTTT
>-|TRBJ1-2|TRBV6-5|-
CASSYASDTNYGYTF
TGTGCCAGCAGTTACGCGTCGGACACTAACTATGGCTACACCTTC
>TRBD1|TRBJ1-1|TRBV7-9|-
CASSPQQGATEAFF
TGTGCCAGCAGCCCACAACAGGGGGCCACTGAAGCTTTCTTT
>TRBD2|TRBJ2-5|TRBV5-5|-
CASSPGGLAGGETQYF
TGTGCCAGCAGCCCTGGGGGCCTAGCGGGGGGAGAGACCCAGTACTTC
>TRBD2|TRBJ2-7|TRBV6-5|-
CASSWGTSGVLYEQYF
TGTGCCAGCAGTTGGGGGACTAGCGGGGTATTATACGAGCAGTACTTC
>TRBD1|TRBJ1-1|TRBV5-1|-
CASIRTGSNTEAFF
TGCGCCAGCATCCGGACAGGCTCGAACACTGAAGCTTTCTTT
>TRBD1|TRBJ1-4|TRBV27|-
CASSSWTGGAANEKLFF
TGTGCCAGCAGTTCATGGACAGGGGGCGCGGCTAATGAAAAACTGTTTTTT